This note documents a single TCR beta chain sequence. What it recognizes is unknown. TCRdb re-called the 5' RACE reads with MiXCR, one entry per CDR3 protein. Found here are more than 150,000 distinct CDR3 sequences, around 20% of them singletons; the top ten hold 3% to 4%. These data belong to a study of T-cell memory formation after mild COVID-19. Study observations and caveats: Shrinking CD4+ clones were chiefly CM and EM; CD8+ ones were chiefly EMRA.

The sequenced material came from PBMCs or a T cell subset sorted from them (not recorded which). This clonotype was obtained from a man aged 18-30 years who had mild COVID-19 (a few samples of this study predate the infection). Cell type and time point are not known.

CDR3 sequence reads: CASSLRLGRSSPLHF. CDR3 sequence (DNA): TGTGCCAGCAGCTTACGTTTGGGTCGGAGTTCACCCCTCCACTTT. The chain combines TRBV7-2 with TRBJ1-6, with unresolved D. Per germline, CDR1 SGHTA and CDR2 FQGNSA. The germline V and J ends were trimmed by 2 bases and 9 bases, with 14 bases remaining between them. The CDR3 has 15 residues.